The 23 T cell receptor beta chains reported below all come from one sample, sequenced in a study of T cell changes during pregnancy in multiple sclerosis. Generated by immunoSEQ multiplex PCR, the TCRdb table keeps only in-frame clones and is missing some. This sample has roughly 35,000 clones, with approximately 90% found just once. The specimen was CD8+ T cells from peripheral blood mononuclear cells, collected in the first trimester of pregnancy. These receptors all come from a female donor with multiple sclerosis, enrolled in a pregnancy study.

The rearrangement links TRBV27 to TRBJ2-7; TRBD2 matches 7 bases. The CDR3 totals 15 residues. Losses at the gene ends were 5 bases for V and 1 base for J; bases not matched to a gene: 8. Per germline, CDR1 MNHEY and CDR2 SMNVEV (reference sequence). The CDR3: CASSGGVAESYEQYF. The CDR3 coding sequence is TGTGCCAGCAGTGGGGGGGTAGCGGAGTCCTACGAGCAGTACTTC.

The V gene is TRBV7-9, the J gene TRBJ1-1; no clear D. The CDR3 is made up of 13 amino acids. The V gene lost 4 bases and the J gene lost 1 base, with 7 bases spanning the gap. CDR1 is SEHNR, CDR2 FQNEAQ, per germline (reference sequence). CDR3 nucleotides: TGTGCCAGCAGCTCCGCGGGGAACACTGAAGCTTTCTTT. This gives the protein CASSSAGNTEAFF.

The chain has TRBV5-8 and TRBJ2-2, with a weak D call TRBD2 (5 bases). Germline V CDR1 and CDR2: SGHTS, YDEGEE. With 9 bases removed from V and 0 bases from J, the gap between germline ends came to 15 bases. CDR3 size: 15 residues. CDR3 residues: CATPPEGSNTGELFF. The CDR3 coding sequence is TGTGCCACCCCCCCCGAGGGTTCGAACACCGGGGAGCTGTTTTTT.

CDR3 region: CASSIRGHEQFF. The CDR3 DNA follows: TGTGCCAGCAGCATCAGGGGGCATGAGCAGTTCTTC. This chain uses TRBV11-3 with TRBJ2-1; 8 bases line up with TRBD1. There are 12 residues in the CDR3. CDR1 SGHNT and CDR2 YENEEA come from the germline V gene. After removal of 5 bases from V and 8 bases from J, the junction contained 2 bases not matched to a gene.

The chain couples TRBV6-5 to TRBJ1-5, with D uncertain. The V and J ends lost 6 bases and 9 bases respectively, with 15 bases between them. The CDR3 is made up of 13 amino acids. Germline V gene lookup returns CDR1 MNHEY and CDR2 SVGAGI. The CDR3: CASSHSGGGPQHF. The CDR3 nucleotides are TGTGCCAGCAGCCACTCGGGAGGAGGGCCCCAGCATTTT.

The chain has TRBV6-4 and TRBJ1-1, with a possible D match to TRBD1 (6 bases). The CDR3 consists of 13 residues. Germline V gene sequence: CDR1 MRHNA, CDR2 SNTAGT. Trimming cost V 2 bases and J 4 bases, with 8 bases left between them. Here the CDR3 reads CASSDTDSTEAFF. DNA of the CDR3: TGTGCCAGCAGTGACACGGACAGCACTGAAGCTTTCTTT.

J is TRBJ2-5 and V is TRBV6-5; 8 bases line up with TRBD1. Germline V lookup: CDR1 MNHEY, CDR2 SVGAGI. This CDR3 is built from 15 residues. The V gene end was trimmed by 2 bases and the J gene end by 5 bases; junction bases not matched to a gene: 7. For the CDR3, the DNA is TGTGCCAGCAGTTACGGGCAGGGGGCCGGGGAGACCCAGTACTTC. Its translation is CASSYGQGAGETQYF.

The V call is TRBV4-3, the J call TRBJ2-7, with a possible D match to TRBD1 (5 bases). V lost 5 bases and J lost 7, with 15 bases in between. CDR1 is LGHNA, CDR2 YSLEER, per germline. CDR3 size: 13 residues. CDR3 sequence: CASSTAQGSEQYF. The CDR3 DNA follows: TGCGCCAGCAGCACCGCCCAGGGATCTGAGCAGTACTTC.

The V gene is TRBV9, the J gene TRBJ2-1, with 11 bases identical to TRBD1. The CDR3 extends over 14 amino acids. CDR1 SGDLS and CDR2 YYNGEE come from the germline V gene. V lost 3 bases, J lost 9 bases, and 5 bases stayed unmatched. CDR3 bases: TGTGCCAGCAGCGAATGGACAGGGGGCCGTGAGCAGTTCTTC. Protein sequence: CASSEWTGGREQFF.

CDR3 residues: CASSPGVGGLGYTF. CDR3 bases: TGCGCCAGCAGCCCGGGGGTGGGGGGGCTTGGCTACACCTTC. The chain joins TRBV4-3 to TRBJ1-2; TRBD1 is a possible D gene (6 bases). V dropped 4 bases and J dropped 7 bases, with 16 bases sitting between them. The CDR3 extends over 14 amino acids. Looked up from germline, CDR1 is LGHNA and CDR2 is YSLEER.

V gene TRBV19 combines with J gene TRBJ2-5, with D possibly TRBD1 on 5 matching bases. V dropped 6 bases and J dropped 4 bases, with 12 bases sitting between them. The CDR3 covers 13 residues. Germline loops: CDR1 LNHDA, CDR2 SQIVND (reference sequence). CDR3 residues: CASRFAQGETQYF. For the CDR3, the DNA is TGTGCCAGTAGATTTGCCCAGGGAGAGACCCAGTACTTC.

The V gene is TRBV5-1, the J gene TRBJ2-7; TRBD1 matches at 9 bases. Germline CDR1 reads SGHRS; CDR2 reads YFSETQ. The CDR3 sequence is 16 residues long. V was clipped by 0 bases and J by 3 bases; unmatched bases: 7. The DNA for the CDR3 is TGCGCCAGCAGCTTGGCCCCGACAGGGGGGGGCTACGAGCAGTACTTC. The encoded protein is CASSLAPTGGGYEQYF.

The chain carries TRBV2 and TRBJ1-4, with D unresolved. The germline V gene has CDR1 SNHLY and CDR2 FYNNEI. V was pared by 3 bases and J by 3 bases, with 17 bases between. The CDR3 covers 17 residues. CDR3 sequence: CASSETLGGRANEKLFF. DNA for the CDR3: TGTGCCAGCAGTGAGACTTTGGGTGGAAGAGCTAATGAAAAACTGTTTTTT.

The gene calls are TRBV27 and TRBJ2-5, with 10 bases aligning to TRBD1. This CDR3 region has 15 residues. V lost 6 bases to trimming and J lost 4 bases; unmatched junction nucleotides: 8. Germline lookup yields CDR1 MNHEY and CDR2 SMNVEV (reference sequence). CDR3: CASRSDRGVGETQYF. The CDR3 nucleotides are TGTGCCAGCAGATCGGACAGGGGGGTAGGAGAGACCCAGTACTTC.

The V and J genes are TRBV29-1 and TRBJ1-1; unclear D gene. Germline loops: CDR1 SQVTM, CDR2 ANQGSEA. V was pared by 7 bases and J by 0 bases, with 9 bases between. The CDR3 consists of 12 residues. The CDR3 sequence: CSGTVLNTEAFF. CDR3 sequence (DNA): TGCAGCGGTACAGTACTGAACACTGAAGCTTTCTTT.

The CDR3 DNA follows: TGTGCCAGCAGCCAAGAAGGACTAATGGAAGAGACCCAGTACTTC. Protein product: CASSQEGLMEETQYF. The chain combines TRBV4-2 with TRBJ2-5; D may be TRBD2 (6 bases). The CDR3 extends over 15 amino acids. The V end lost 0 bases, the J end lost 3 bases, and 11 bases lay between the germline ends. The germline V gene encodes CDR1 LGHNA and CDR2 YNFKEQ.

This clone was recorded once. V and J are TRBV7-6 and TRBJ1-2, with 9 positions matching TRBD1. The CDR3 length is 13 residues. From germline, CDR1 is SGHVS and CDR2 FNYEAQ. The V gene end was trimmed by 10 bases and the J gene end by 6 bases; junction bases not matched to a gene: 9. The CDR3 loop reads CATSLWTGDGYTF. CDR3 nucleotides: TGTGCCACCTCGCTATGGACAGGGGATGGCTACACCTTC.

This clone was counted ten times or more. The chain uses TRBV9 and TRBJ2-2; weak D call: TRBD1 (6 bases). This CDR3 comprises 16 residues. V lost 4 bases to trimming and J lost 0 bases, with 13 bases between them. The germline gives CDR1 SGDLS, CDR2 YYNGEE. The CDR3: CASSPGTLSNTGELFF. The CDR3 DNA reads TGTGCCAGCAGCCCCGGGACACTCTCGAACACCGGGGAGCTGTTTTTT.

In its sample, this clone was seen once. The V call is TRBV13, the J call TRBJ2-1; TRBD2 matches at 7 bases. Germline V gives CDR1 PRHDT, CDR2 FYEKMQ (reference sequence). The V segment lost 5 bases and the J segment 7 bases; nucleotides outside the gene matches: 14. The CDR3 runs 16 residues. The chain's CDR3 is CASSTRVGGPGNEQFF. CDR3 nucleotide sequence: TGTGCCAGCAGCACACGAGTGGGAGGGCCCGGGAATGAGCAGTTCTTC.

The chain recombines TRBV19 with TRBJ2-7; 16 bases fit TRBD2. The V and J ends lost 6 bases and 3 bases, in that order; junction bases with no gene match: 5. Germline CDR1 LNHDA, CDR2 SQIVND (reference sequence). The CDR3 extends over 16 amino acids. CDR3 bases: TGTGCCAGTAGCGGGGGACTAGCGGGAGGGATCTACGAGCAGTACTTC. Amino acids: CASSGGLAGGIYEQYF.

This clone was detected only a few times. The V call is TRBV28, the J call TRBJ2-1; TRBD2 is a possible D gene (6 bases). Trimming shortened V by 7 bases and J by 4 bases, and 14 bases separated the two germline ends. Germline CDR1 is MDHEN and CDR2 is SYDVKM. The CDR3 spans 14 residues. The DNA of the CDR3 is TGTGCCAGCAAAAGTCCTAGCGATTACAATGAGCAGTTCTTC. This codes for CASKSPSDYNEQFF. The variable domain in full, completed from reference TRBV28 and TRBJ2-1, reads DVKVTQSSRYLVKRTGEKVFLECVQDMDHENMFWYRQDPGLGLRLIYFSYDVKMKEKGDIPEGYSVSREKKERFSLILESASTNQTSMYLCASKSPSDYNEQFFGPGTRLTVL.

The table lists this clone with a count of one. V and J are TRBV10-3 and TRBJ1-5; 7 nucleotides agree with TRBD1. Germline trimming cut 3 bases from V and 3 bases from J; bases unmatched to any gene: 14. Germline-derived CDR1 and CDR2 are ENHRY and SYGVKD. This CDR3 is 18 amino acids long. The CDR3 region is CAISEPRTGYYYNQPQHF. The CDR3 DNA reads as TGTGCCATCAGTGAACCTAGGACAGGCTACTACTACAATCAGCCCCAGCATTTT.

This chain joins TRBV6-1 and TRBJ2-7; TRBD1 matches at 7 bases. The V and J ends lost 8 bases and 2 bases, in that order; junction bases with no gene match: 6. In germline, CDR1 is MNHNS, CDR2 SASEGT. The CDR3 sequence is 13 residues long. CDR3 amino acids: CASEETGTYEQYF. CDR3 bases: TGTGCCAGCGAGGAGACAGGGACCTACGAGCAGTACTTC.